A single sample gave rise to the 28 T cell receptor beta chains below, sequenced in a study of somatic mutations in cytotoxic T cells in rheumatoid arthritis. Measured with immunoSEQ multiplex PCR; TCRdb has only the in-frame clones, and not every one. This table has approximately 14,000 clones, around nine tenths appearing once. The sample consisted of CD4+ T cells sorted from blood. These receptors were obtained from a man between 65 and 85 years old with rheumatoid arthritis.

The chain combines TRBV5-1 with TRBJ1-3; 9 bases line up with TRBD1. The CDR3 length is 15 residues. Looked up from germline, CDR1 is SGHRS and CDR2 is YFSETQ. With 4 bases clipped from V and 1 base from J, the junction kept 3 bases outside the gene matches. The CDR3 sequence is CASSPQGASGNTIYF. The CDR3 nucleotides are TGCGCCAGCAGCCCACAGGGGGCATCTGGAAACACCATATATTTT.

J is TRBJ2-3 and V is TRBV28; TRBD2 matches at 10 bases. V was clipped by 5 bases and J by 6 bases; unmatched bases: 8. The CDR3 runs to 15 residues. Germline V gives CDR1 MDHEN, CDR2 SYDVKM. The CDR3 region is CASSTPGLASDTQYF. For the CDR3, the DNA is TGTGCCAGCAGTACACCGGGACTAGCGTCGGATACGCAGTATTTT. The full variable domain, with the rest looked up from reference TRBV28 and TRBJ2-3, is DVKVTQSSRYLVKRTGEKVFLECVQDMDHENMFWYRQDPGLGLRLIYFSYDVKMKEKGDIPEGYSVSREKKERFSLILESASTNQTSMYLCASSTPGLASDTQYFGPGTRLTVL.

The gene calls are TRBV5-1 and TRBJ1-2, with 8 positions matching TRBD1. The ends lost 1 base at V and 6 bases at J; junction bases unmatched: 5. The germline V gene encodes CDR1 SGHRS and CDR2 YFSETQ. This CDR3 is built from 14 residues. The CDR3 sequence is CASSLSGGLDGYTF. CDR3 nucleotide sequence: TGCGCCAGCAGCTTGTCAGGGGGCTTGGATGGCTACACCTTC.

The chain employs TRBV21-1 and TRBJ1-2. TRBV21-1 constitutes a pseudogene. This CDR3 spans 15 amino acids. CDR3 sequence reads: CASSKEGRRTYGYTF. The CDR3 nucleotides read TGTGCCAGCAGCAAAGAAGGTCGGCGGACTTATGGCTACACCTTC.

The chain is built from TRBV11-3 and TRBJ1-1; D may be TRBD1 (6 bases). With 5 bases removed from V and 4 bases from J, the gap between germline ends came to 11 bases. Germline V gives CDR1 SGHNT, CDR2 YENEEA. The CDR3 has 13 residues. This CDR3 reads CASSRRGSTEAFF. CDR3 in DNA: TGTGCCAGCAGCAGAAGGGGGTCCACTGAAGCTTTCTTT.

This clone was seen just once. The V gene is TRBV10-2, the J gene TRBJ2-7, with TRBD1 matching over 9 bases. Germline V CDR1 and CDR2: WSHSY, SAAADI. The CDR3 runs 15 residues. V lost 6 bases to trimming and J lost 8 bases; unmatched junction nucleotides: 14. CDR3 bases: TGCGCCAGCAGCGACCAAACCGGGACAGGGAATAAGCAGTACTTC. Translated: CASSDQTGTGNKQYF.

This rearrangement joins TRBV7-6 to TRBJ2-1, with 14 bases that match TRBD2. Germline CDR1 is SGHVS and CDR2 is FNYEAQ. The CDR3 is 16 residues long. V was clipped by 4 bases and J by 8 bases; unmatched bases: 7. CDR3 coding DNA: TGTGCCAGCAGCTCTGGGACTAGCGGGAGCTTGTATGAGCAGTTCTTC. This sequence encodes CASSSGTSGSLYEQFF.

V is TRBV30 and J is TRBJ2-7; possibly TRBD2 for D (7 bases). The germline V gene encodes CDR1 GTSNPN and CDR2 SVGIG (reference sequence). The V end was cut by 0 bases, the J end by 2 bases, with 11 bases between. The CDR3 extends over 14 amino acids. CDR3 residues: CAWSVGGRPYEQYF. The CDR3 DNA reads TGTGCCTGGAGTGTCGGGGGGCGTCCCTACGAGCAGTACTTC.

The chain couples TRBV7-3 to TRBJ1-1; 7 bases map to TRBD1. The CDR3 contains 14 residues. Germline assignment: CDR1 SGHTA and CDR2 FQGTGA. V gave up 5 bases and J gave up 0 bases; unmatched junction bases: 3. The CDR3 DNA is TGTGCCAGCAGCCGAGGGGGCATGAACACTGAAGCTTTCTTT. As protein: CASSRGGMNTEAFF.

The V call is TRBV6-5, the J call TRBJ2-5; D is unresolved. The germline V gene encodes CDR1 MNHEY and CDR2 SVGAGI. CDR3 length equals 11 residues. The V and J ends lost 6 bases and 5 bases respectively, with 7 bases between them. The CDR3 reads CASSVQETQYF. Written as DNA, the CDR3 is TGTGCCAGCAGCGTGCAGGAGACCCAGTACTTC.

V usage is TRBV9 and J usage is TRBJ2-3, with D possibly matching TRBD2 (7 bases). Germline V CDR1 and CDR2: SGDLS, YYNGEE. V shed 4 bases and J shed 2 bases, with 20 bases lying between them. The CDR3 is 17 amino acids. CDR3 DNA sequence: TGTGCCAGCAGCCCGCGGAGAAGCGGGACACCCACAGATACGCAGTATTTT. This codes for CASSPRRSGTPTDTQYF.

V gene TRBV6-5 combines with J gene TRBJ2-3; the match to TRBD1 covers 7 bases. V gave up 5 bases and J gave up 4 bases; unmatched junction bases: 9. This CDR3 is built from 15 residues. Germline CDR1 reads MNHEY; CDR2 reads SVGAGI. CDR3 residues: CASSRARQGPDTQYF. Here the CDR3 DNA reads TGTGCCAGCAGTCGCGCTAGACAGGGCCCAGATACGCAGTATTTT.

The chain employs TRBV25-1 and TRBJ2-5, with 8 bases lining up with TRBD1. The ends lost 7 bases at V and 4 bases at J; junction bases unmatched: 11. This CDR3 contains 15 residues. Germline V CDR1 and CDR2: MGHDK, SYGVNS. The CDR3 region has the DNA TGTGCCAGCACCCTCCCAGGGGGCCTCGGAGAGACCCAGTACTTC. Translated, it gives CASTLPGGLGETQYF.

The J gene is TRBJ2-7, the V gene TRBV13; D possibly corresponds to TRBD2 (7 bases). The CDR3 contains 14 residues. Germline V gene sequence: CDR1 PRHDT, CDR2 FYEKMQ (reference sequence). Trimming removed 5 bases from V and 6 bases from J, with 17 bases in between. CDR3 region: CASSLVGGAGEQYF. CDR3 DNA sequence: TGTGCCAGCAGCCTGGTTGGGGGGGCCGGCGAGCAGTACTTC.

The chain recombines TRBV7-2 with TRBJ2-7; no clear D gene. V was trimmed by 2 bases and J by 5 bases, leaving 13 bases between them. CDR1 SGHTA and CDR2 FQGNSA come from the germline V gene. This CDR3 spans 14 amino acids. The CDR3 here is CASSLIVASHEQYF. The CDR3 DNA sequence: TGTGCCAGCAGCTTAATCGTTGCGAGTCACGAGCAGTACTTC.

This chain joins TRBV28 and TRBJ1-2; 8 bases fit TRBD1. This CDR3 has 14 amino acids. In germline, CDR1 is MDHEN, CDR2 SYDVKM. Germline trimming cut 3 bases from V and 5 bases from J; bases unmatched to any gene: 5. Written as DNA, the CDR3 is TGTGCCAGCAGTTTGGGGACAGGCGATTATGGCTACACCTTC. Protein sequence: CASSLGTGDYGYTF.

The rearrangement links TRBV28 to TRBJ1-5, with D unresolved. V shed 5 bases and J shed 2 bases, with 13 bases lying between them. This CDR3 has 15 amino acids. Germline loops: CDR1 MDHEN, CDR2 SYDVKM. CDR3 nucleotides: TGTGCCAGCAGTCGCTTAGAAGGAGGCAATCAGCCCCAGCATTTT. Translating it yields CASSRLEGGNQPQHF.

This clone has only one observation. The V call is TRBV5-6, the J call TRBJ2-7; maybe TRBD1 (5 bases). The germline CDR1 and CDR2 sequences are SGHDT and YYEEEE. With 9 bases removed from V and 3 bases from J, the gap between germline ends came to 13 bases. The CDR3 covers 12 residues. CDR3 region: CATHRLGYEQYF. As DNA, the CDR3 is TGTGCCACCCACAGGTTAGGCTACGAGCAGTACTTC.

V gene TRBV6-5 combines with J gene TRBJ1-2; D may be TRBD1 (5 bases). The CDR3 is 12 amino acids. With 6 bases removed from V and 2 bases from J, the gap between germline ends came to 7 bases. Germline V lookup: CDR1 MNHEY, CDR2 SVGAGI. This chain's CDR3 is CASRRQNYGYTF. The CDR3 bases are TGTGCCAGCAGAAGACAGAACTATGGCTACACCTTC.

This chain connects TRBV5-6 to TRBJ2-1, with TRBD2 matching 14 bases. CDR3 length: 16 amino acids. The trim removed 4 bases at V and 6 bases at J, leaving 6 bases unmatched. Germline V lookup: CDR1 SGHDT, CDR2 YYEEEE. CDR3 amino acids: CASSLGLAGAGNEQFF. For the CDR3, the DNA is TGTGCCAGCAGCCTGGGACTAGCGGGAGCTGGCAATGAGCAGTTCTTC.

The CDR3 here is CASSLASGALETQYF. In DNA form, the CDR3 reads TGTGCCAGCAGCTTGGCCAGCGGGGCCCTGGAGACCCAGTACTTC. V and J are TRBV5-4 and TRBJ2-5, with 7 bases fitting TRBD2. The V gene's germline CDR1 is SGHNT and CDR2 YYREEE (reference sequence). The CDR3 extends over 15 amino acids. Unmatched junction bases numbered 7, after V lost 0 bases and J lost 5 bases.

The chain couples TRBV11-2 to TRBJ2-3, with TRBD2 matching 10 bases. The CDR3 length is 16 residues. Looked up from germline, CDR1 is SGHAT and CDR2 is FQNNGV. Unmatched junction bases numbered 2, after V lost 0 bases and J lost 2 bases. The CDR3 nucleotides are TGTGCCAGCAGCTTAGAACTAGCGGGGTTCACAGATACGCAGTATTTT. Translation: CASSLELAGFTDTQYF.

DNA for the CDR3: TGCGCCAGCAGCCCGGGACAGGGATTCTATGGCTACACCTTC. Protein: CASSPGQGFYGYTF. The chain is built from TRBV10-1 and TRBJ1-2, with 9 bases identical to TRBD1. CDR1 is WNHNN, CDR2 SYGVQD, per germline (reference sequence). Losses at the gene ends were 6 bases for V and 4 bases for J; bases not matched to a gene: 6. CDR3 length: 14 residues.

J is TRBJ1-5 and V is TRBV7-2; D perhaps matches TRBD1 (5 bases). Trimming shortened V by 2 bases and J by 7 bases, and 12 bases separated the two germline ends. The CDR3 has 14 residues. Germline V gives CDR1 SGHTA, CDR2 FQGNSA. CDR3 amino acids: CASSLLGGDQPQHF. CDR3 in DNA: TGTGCCAGCAGCTTATTGGGGGGAGACCAGCCCCAGCATTTT.

The chain combines TRBV2 with TRBJ2-1, with 8 positions matching TRBD2. Per the germline V gene, CDR1 is SNHLY and CDR2 is FYNNEI. The CDR3 sequence is 16 residues long. J gave up 1 base and V 6 bases, and 8 bases lay outside the gene matches. For the CDR3, the DNA is TGTGCCAGCAGGGACGGACAGCGGGGGTCCTACAATGAGCAGTTCTTC. Translated, it gives CASRDGQRGSYNEQFF.

The CDR3 loop reads CASSGTGSYNEQFF. CDR3 bases: TGCGCCAGCAGCGGGACAGGGAGTTACAATGAGCAGTTCTTC. The rearrangement links TRBV10-1 to TRBJ2-1; 9 bases map to TRBD1. Germline-derived CDR1 and CDR2 are WNHNN and SYGVQD (reference sequence). This CDR3 comprises 14 residues. The V segment lost 6 bases and the J segment 4 bases; nucleotides outside the gene matches: 4.

The CDR3 reads CASSYSGQGGYEQYF. The CDR3 nucleotides read TGTGCCAGCAGTTACTCGGGACAGGGGGGATACGAGCAGTACTTC. The chain couples TRBV6-5 to TRBJ2-7, with 11 bases fitting TRBD1. Germline V gene data show CDR1 as MNHEY and CDR2 as SVGAGI. V lost 0 bases to trimming and J lost 4 bases; unmatched junction nucleotides: 2. CDR3 size: 15 residues.

In this sample, this clone turned up once. The V call is TRBV27, the J call TRBJ2-7; D gene ambiguous. The germline V and J ends were trimmed by 2 bases and 2 bases, with 13 bases remaining between them. This CDR3 spans 15 amino acids. CDR1 and CDR2 from the germline V gene are MNHEY and SMNVEV (reference sequence). CDR3 in amino acids: CASSLSALVTYEQYF. Here the CDR3 DNA reads TGTGCCAGCAGTTTAAGCGCGCTCGTTACCTACGAGCAGTACTTC.